Shown below are 8 T cell receptor beta chains from a single sample sequenced in a study of graft-versus-host responses after intestinal transplantation. The table came from immunoSEQ multiplex PCR; TCRdb's copy has only in-frame clones and leaves some out. The sample includes around 4,000 clones, about 22% of them seen just once. Sequenced here: alloreactive CD4+ T cells from a mixed lymphocyte reaction culture, sampled before transplantation. Subset indicated: CFSE-low proliferating T cells sorted from roughly six-day pre-transplant mixed lymphocyte reaction (GvH or HvG direction). The origin of the receptors is a human patient who was an organ donor for intestinal transplantation.

This clone was observed a few times. The chain is built from TRBV11-2 and TRBJ2-2; D gene unclear. The CDR3 has 14 residues. V was clipped by 1 base and J by 1 base, with 4 bases between them. Germline CDR1 reads SGHAT; CDR2 reads FQNNGV. This chain's CDR3 is CASSLAGNTGELFF. CDR3 DNA: TGTGCCAGCAGCTTAGCAGGGAACACCGGGGAGCTGTTTTTT.

This clone was found a few times. This chain uses TRBV28 with TRBJ2-3; D is possibly TRBD1 (5 bases). This CDR3 has 17 residues. The germline V gene has CDR1 MDHEN and CDR2 SYDVKM. Trimming took 5 bases from V and 0 from J, leaving 18 bases between them. The CDR3 sequence is CASSQSGHSASTDTQYF. The CDR3, as DNA: TGTGCCAGCAGTCAGTCCGGACATTCCGCTAGCACAGATACGCAGTATTTT.

Note on this clone: This likely stems from a read error, as it lies one base from a far larger clone. The chain is built from TRBV29-1 and TRBJ1-1; D is ambiguous. V was cut by 6 bases and J by 6 bases, with 17 bases left in between. Germline V gene data show CDR1 as SQVTM and CDR2 as ANQGSEA. This CDR3 spans 13 amino acids. The CDR3 region has the DNA TGCAGCGTAGCCTGGACTTACCGCGCTGAAGCTTTCTTT. As protein: CSVAWTYRAEAFF.

The table lists this clone with a few counts. The chain carries TRBV20-1 and TRBJ1-2; D unresolved. CDR3 size: 11 residues. Looked up from germline, CDR1 is DFQATT and CDR2 is SNEGSKA (reference sequence). Trimming removed 3 bases from V and 5 bases from J, with 7 bases in between. CDR3 coding DNA: TGCAGTGCTAGGTTCAGATATGGCTACACCTTC. Translated, it gives CSARFRYGYTF.

Only a few counts were recorded for this clone. CDR3 sequence (DNA): TGTGCCAGCAGCTTAGACAGGGACCAGCCCCAGCATTTT. As protein: CASSLDRDQPQHF. This chain uses TRBV7-2 with TRBJ1-5; weak D call: TRBD1 (6 bases). The CDR3 runs to 13 residues. The germline V gene encodes CDR1 SGHTA and CDR2 FQGNSA. The germline V and J ends were trimmed by 1 base and 7 bases, with 8 bases remaining between them.

Judged by abundance, this clone is medium-sized. The chain links TRBV2 to TRBJ1-6; possible D gene TRBD1, 5 bases. Germline CDR1 and CDR2: SNHLY and FYNNEI. There are 13 residues in the CDR3. The V end was cut by 4 bases, the J end by 8 bases, with 9 bases between. CDR3 sequence: CASSVGGDSPLHF. The CDR3 bases are TGTGCCAGCAGTGTGGGGGGAGATTCACCCCTCCACTTT.

This clone was observed a handful of times. This chain joins TRBV11-3 and TRBJ2-3; D unresolved. The germline V gene encodes CDR1 SGHNT and CDR2 YENEEA. V lost 1 base, J lost 2 bases, and 4 bases lay in between. CDR3 length equals 13 residues. The DNA of the CDR3 is TGTGCCAGCAGCTTAGGAGTCACAGATACGCAGTATTTT. Translating gives CASSLGVTDTQYF.

This clone has just a few counts. The chain is built from TRBV6-5 and TRBJ1-5, with D perhaps TRBD1 (5 bases). The germline gives CDR1 MNHEY, CDR2 SVGAGI. This CDR3 spans 14 amino acids. V lost 5 bases to trimming and J lost 0 bases, with 8 bases between them. Written as DNA, the CDR3 is TGTGCCAGCAGTGAACAGGATAGCAATCAGCCCCAGCATTTT. Residues: CASSEQDSNQPQHF.